This T cell receptor (beta chain) came from a study of cytomegalovirus exposure and HLA in healthy donors. This CDR3 is built from 13 residues. V was clipped by 2 bases and J by 10 bases, with 12 bases between them. Germline values: CDR1 ENHRY, CDR2 SYGVKD. Regarding the study as a whole: A later analysis found common viral pathogens apparently linked to several of the most significant clusters. When analyzed later, a missense DCLRE1C variant was found to be linked to TCR beta V- and J-gene trimming.

PCR involved 60 Vbeta and 13 Jbeta primers. Clones were read by immunoSEQ multiplex PCR, and TCRdb kept only the in-frame ones, dropping some. The data hold hundreds of thousands of clones, with 75% to 80% observed a single time. Concerning this clone: Its matching antigen is unknown.

The specimen was PBMCs. The clonotype was recovered from a man between 18 and 29 years old in good health and CMV-seronegative. This chain connects TRBV10-3 to TRBJ2-1; D is ambiguous. The CDR3 bases are TGTGCCATCAGTGAGGGGCAGACCCAGGAGCAGTTCTTC. It translates to CAISEGQTQEQFF.